This TCR beta chain was documented in a study of T cells in Graves' hyperthyroidism and ophthalmopathy. Stability of Graves' hyperthyroidism was defined as absent ophthalmopathy progression within 18 months. Study-wide results and limits: Among clonotypes expanded in thyroid above 0.001, most were also found in blood.

Regions amplified from RNA transcripts were the TCR beta CDR3 regions. The HTBI set primed first-round TCR CDR3 RT-PCR. TCRdb recomputed calls from the multiplex PCR reads with MiXCR, one row per CDR3 protein. The sample has roughly 100,000 distinct CDR3 sequences, approximately 39% seen once; the top ten hold about 9.4%. This clonotype was picked up many times. Its antigen is still unknown. The sample taken for sequencing was peripheral blood or thyroid tissue (not recorded which). The clonotype was recovered from a woman under 40 with Graves' hyperthyroidism.

CDR3 sequence: CSAFRDTNTGELFF. CDR3 DNA sequence: TGCAGTGCATTCCGGGACACAAACACCGGGGAGCTGTTTTTT. The J gene is TRBJ2-2, the V gene TRBV20-1, with D possibly matching TRBD1 (6 bases). Trimming cost V 6 bases and J 2 bases, with 13 bases left between them. The length of the CDR3 is 14 residues. CDR1 and CDR2 from the germline V gene are DFQATT and SNEGSKA (reference sequence).